This T cell receptor beta chain was sequenced during a study of a mutant IDH1 vaccine in newly diagnosed glioma. Study background: Previous treatment comprised radiotherapy, temozolomide, or both, mostly both.

Repertoires were generated with immunoSEQ multiplex PCR, while TCRdb's copy carries only in-frame clones and drops some. The table shows roughly 25,000 clones, with around 93% occurring only once. Time point defined: baseline, week 1 (first vaccination visit). Described treatment: pre-vaccination baseline after standard-of-care therapy. CDR3 length: 15 amino acids. V lost 1 base and J lost 0, with 10 bases in between. CDR1 and CDR2 from the germline V gene are SGHVS and FQNEAQ. This clone was found once. The sequencing used PBMCs, collected from a glioma patient treated with radiotherapy, temozolomide or both. This TCR came from a man in his forties or fifties with glioma. The chain employs TRBV7-8 and TRBJ2-7; no clear D gene. The DNA of the CDR3 is TGTGCCAGCAGCTTAGGGGGATCAAACTCCTACGAGCAGTACTTC. This translates into CASSLGGSNSYEQYF.